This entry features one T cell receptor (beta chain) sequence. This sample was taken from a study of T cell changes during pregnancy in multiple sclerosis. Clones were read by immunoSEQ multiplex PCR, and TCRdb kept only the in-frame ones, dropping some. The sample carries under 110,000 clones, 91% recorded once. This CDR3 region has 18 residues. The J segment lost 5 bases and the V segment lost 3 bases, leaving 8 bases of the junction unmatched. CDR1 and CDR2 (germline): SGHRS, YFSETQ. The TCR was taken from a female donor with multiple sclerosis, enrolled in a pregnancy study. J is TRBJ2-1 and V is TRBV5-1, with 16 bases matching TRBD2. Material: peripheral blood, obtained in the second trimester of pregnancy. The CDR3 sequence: CASSWGLAGGPSNNEQFF. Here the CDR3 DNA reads TGCGCCAGCAGCTGGGGACTAGCGGGAGGGCCAAGCAACAATGAGCAGTTCTTC.